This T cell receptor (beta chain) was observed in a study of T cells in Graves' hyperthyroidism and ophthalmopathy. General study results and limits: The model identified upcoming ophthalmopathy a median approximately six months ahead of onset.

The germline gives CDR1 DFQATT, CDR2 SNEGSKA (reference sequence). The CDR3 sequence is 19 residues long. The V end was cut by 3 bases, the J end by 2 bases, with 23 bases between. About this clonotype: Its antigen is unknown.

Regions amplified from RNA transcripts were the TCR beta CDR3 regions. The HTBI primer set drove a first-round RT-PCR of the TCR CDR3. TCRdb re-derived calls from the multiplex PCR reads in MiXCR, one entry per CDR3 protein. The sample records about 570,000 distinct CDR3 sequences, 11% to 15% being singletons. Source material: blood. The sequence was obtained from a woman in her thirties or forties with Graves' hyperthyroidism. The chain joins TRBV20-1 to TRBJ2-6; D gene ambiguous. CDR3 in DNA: TGCAGTGCTAGTTCGTCCCGCGGTCAAGTAACGACTGGGGCCAACGTCCTGACTTTC. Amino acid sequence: CSASSSRGQVTTGANVLTF.